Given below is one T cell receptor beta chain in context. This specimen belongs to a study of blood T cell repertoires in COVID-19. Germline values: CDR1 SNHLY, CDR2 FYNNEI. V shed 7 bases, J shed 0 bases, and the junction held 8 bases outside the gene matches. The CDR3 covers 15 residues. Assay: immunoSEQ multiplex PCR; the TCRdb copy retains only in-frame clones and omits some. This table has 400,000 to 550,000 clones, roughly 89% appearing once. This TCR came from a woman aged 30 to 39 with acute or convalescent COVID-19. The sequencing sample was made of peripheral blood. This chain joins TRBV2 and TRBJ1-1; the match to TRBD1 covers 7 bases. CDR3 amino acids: CASIEGGTVNTEAFF. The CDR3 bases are TGTGCCAGCATCGAAGGGGGCACAGTGAACACTGAAGCTTTCTTT. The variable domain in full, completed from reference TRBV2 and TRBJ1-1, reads EPEVTQTPSHQVTQMGQEVILRCVPISNHLYFYWYRQILGQKVEFLVSFYNNEISEKSEIFDDQFSVERPDGSNFTLKIRSTKLEDSAMYFCASIEGGTVNTEAFFGQGTRLTVV.